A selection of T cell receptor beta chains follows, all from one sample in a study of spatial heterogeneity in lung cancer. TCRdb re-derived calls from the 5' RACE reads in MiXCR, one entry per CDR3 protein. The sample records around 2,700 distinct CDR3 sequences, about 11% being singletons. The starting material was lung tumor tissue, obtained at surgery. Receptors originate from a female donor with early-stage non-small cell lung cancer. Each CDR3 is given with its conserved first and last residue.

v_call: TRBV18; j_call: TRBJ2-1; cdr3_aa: CASSPPGSGGAHNEQFF
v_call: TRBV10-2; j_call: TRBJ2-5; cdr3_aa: CASSNRGGETQYF
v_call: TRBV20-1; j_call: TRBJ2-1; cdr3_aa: CSAKLAGVGNNEQFF
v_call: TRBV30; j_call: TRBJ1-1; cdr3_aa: CAWSTGGSQGGTEAFF
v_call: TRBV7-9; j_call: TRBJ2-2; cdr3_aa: CASSFSTGELFF
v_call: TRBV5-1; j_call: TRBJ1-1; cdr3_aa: CASSFQPGTNTEAFF
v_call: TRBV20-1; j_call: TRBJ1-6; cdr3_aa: CSAAYPGASSYNSPLHF
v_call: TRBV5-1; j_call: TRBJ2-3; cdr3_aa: CASSPPEREGDTQYF
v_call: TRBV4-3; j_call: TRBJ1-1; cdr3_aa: CASSGGIGGLHTEAFF
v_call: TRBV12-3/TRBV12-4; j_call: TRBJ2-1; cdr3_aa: CASSRGQGRYDEQFF
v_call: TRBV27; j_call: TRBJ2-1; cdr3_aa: CASSFVGNEQFF
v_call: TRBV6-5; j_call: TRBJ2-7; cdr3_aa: CASSYGIYKYF
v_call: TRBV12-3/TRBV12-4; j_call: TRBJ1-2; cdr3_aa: CASSLVYGYTF
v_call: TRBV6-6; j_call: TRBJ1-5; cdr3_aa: CASSRGTADSNQPQHF
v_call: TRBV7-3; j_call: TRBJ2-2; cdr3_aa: CASSLSHGTGPNTGELFF
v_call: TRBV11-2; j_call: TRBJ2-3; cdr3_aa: CASSLVLAGGTDTQYF
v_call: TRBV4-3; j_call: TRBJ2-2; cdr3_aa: CASSQDLRQNTGELFF
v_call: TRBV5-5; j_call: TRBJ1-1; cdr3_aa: CASSVTGVGTEAFF
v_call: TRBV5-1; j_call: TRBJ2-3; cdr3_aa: CASSLEGLAGETQYF
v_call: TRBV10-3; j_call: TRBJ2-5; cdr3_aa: CAISGGWGDGETQYF
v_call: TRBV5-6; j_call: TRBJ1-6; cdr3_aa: CASSSRDRGRSPLHF
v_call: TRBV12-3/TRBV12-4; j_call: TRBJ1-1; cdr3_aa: CASSFSGGNTEAFF
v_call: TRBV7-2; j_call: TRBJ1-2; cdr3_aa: CASSLAAGNYGYTF
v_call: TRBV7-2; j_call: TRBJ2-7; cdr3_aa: CASSFDWTGLEQYF
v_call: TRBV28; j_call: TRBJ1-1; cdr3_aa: CASSLGGGRGAFF
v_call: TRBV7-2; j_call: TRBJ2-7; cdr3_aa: CASSFGSTSYEQYF
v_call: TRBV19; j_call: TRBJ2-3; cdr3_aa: CASSYGTGFRDTQYF
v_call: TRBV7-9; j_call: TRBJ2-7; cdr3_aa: CASSIKLGEQYF
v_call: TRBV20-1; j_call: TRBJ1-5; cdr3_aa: CSAGQGRSNQPQHF
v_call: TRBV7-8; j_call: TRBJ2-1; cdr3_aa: CASHGGGQASYNEQFF
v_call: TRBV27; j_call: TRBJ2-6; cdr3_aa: CASTLTGSGANVLTF
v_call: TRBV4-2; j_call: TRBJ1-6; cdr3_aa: CASSYKTGDNSPLHF
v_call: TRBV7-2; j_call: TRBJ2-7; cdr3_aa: CASSGRARSYEQYF
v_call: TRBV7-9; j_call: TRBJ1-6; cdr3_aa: CASSLENSPLHF
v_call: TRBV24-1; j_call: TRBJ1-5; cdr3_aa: CATAGGDQPQHF
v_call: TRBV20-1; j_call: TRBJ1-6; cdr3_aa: CSAPIDRGPSSSYNSPLHF
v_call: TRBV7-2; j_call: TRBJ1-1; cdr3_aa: CASSLGGAGTEAFF
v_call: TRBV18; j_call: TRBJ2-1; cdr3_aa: CASSPGVYEQFF
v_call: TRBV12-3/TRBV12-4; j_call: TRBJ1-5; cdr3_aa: CASSPEGMPQHF
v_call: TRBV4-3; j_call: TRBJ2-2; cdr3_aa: CVSSQDSGFLGVPGELFF
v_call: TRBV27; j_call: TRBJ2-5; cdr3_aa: CASTGRNQETQYF
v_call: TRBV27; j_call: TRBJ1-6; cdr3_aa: CASSISGKGNSPLHF
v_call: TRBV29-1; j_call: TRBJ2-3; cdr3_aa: CSVSHGTSTDTQYF
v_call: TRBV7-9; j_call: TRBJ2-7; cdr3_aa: CASSPGLSYEQYF
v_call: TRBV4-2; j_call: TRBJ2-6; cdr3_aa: CASSQDELWAGANVLTF
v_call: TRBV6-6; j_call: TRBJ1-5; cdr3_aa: CASSYGGTGNQPQHF